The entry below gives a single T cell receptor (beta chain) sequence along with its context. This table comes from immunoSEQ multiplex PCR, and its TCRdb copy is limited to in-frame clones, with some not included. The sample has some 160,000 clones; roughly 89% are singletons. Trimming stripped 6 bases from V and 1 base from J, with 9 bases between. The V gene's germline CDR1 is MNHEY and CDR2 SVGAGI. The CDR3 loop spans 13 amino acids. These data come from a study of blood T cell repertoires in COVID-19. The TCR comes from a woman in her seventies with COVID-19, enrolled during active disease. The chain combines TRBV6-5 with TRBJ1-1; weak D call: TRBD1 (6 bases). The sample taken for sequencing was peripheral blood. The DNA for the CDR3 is TGTGCCAGCAGCCGGACAGCGAACACTGAAGCTTTCTTT. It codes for CASSRTANTEAFF.